Listed below are T cell receptor beta chains from one sample, sequenced in a study of blood T cell repertoires in COVID-19. Profiled with immunoSEQ multiplex PCR; TCRdb holds only in-frame clones, not every one. Of about 240,000 clones in the sample, roughly four fifths were seen once. Material: peripheral blood. These receptors were taken from a man younger than 40 who had recovered from COVID-19. The CDR3 runs from the conserved cysteine through the conserved F or W. D genes are given only for firm matches. Clone size appears in some rows only: once, few, many, or a class for an expanded clone.

.	TRBJ2-2	TRBV27	TRBD2	TGTGCCAGCAGTTTTGGAGCGGGGGGGACCGGGGAGCTGTTTTTT	CASSFGAGGTGELFF
.	TRBJ2-7	TRBV11-1	TRBD1	TGTGCCAGCAGCTTAGGGCAGGGGGACCTCTACGAGCAGTACTTC	CASSLGQGDLYEQYF
once	TRBJ1-1	TRBV5-4	.	TGTGCCAGCAGGGCAGGACAGACTAACACTGAAGCTTTCTTT	CASRAGQTNTEAFF
few	TRBJ2-7	TRBV7-8	TRBD1	TGTGCCAGCAGCTTCGGGACAGGGGGTTCCTACGAGCAGTACTTC	CASSFGTGGSYEQYF
.	TRBJ2-7	TRBV5-1	.	TGCGCCAGCAGCAGAAAAATTCAGGGTGATACCTCCTACGAGCAGTACTTC	CASSRKIQGDTSYEQYF
.	TRBJ1-1	TRBV4-1	.	TGCGCCAGCAGCCAAGATGGTGTCCGGGACTCGCCTGTCGCTGAAGCTTTCTTT	CASSQDGVRDSPVAEAFF
.	TRBJ2-3	TRBV11-3	.	TGTGCCAGCAGCTTAGAAGCTGGGGCTTGGGATACGCAGTATTTT	CASSLEAGAWDTQYF
.	TRBJ2-3	TRBV3-1/TRBV3-2	.	TGTGCCAGCAGCCAAGATTTTGGCGGAGTGAGCACAGATACGCAGTATTTT	CASSQDFGGVSTDTQYF
.	TRBJ1-1	TRBV4-1	TRBD1	TGCGCCAGCAGCCCGGGACAGGGGCGCCAGAACACTGAAGCTTTCTTT	CASSPGQGRQNTEAFF
.	TRBJ2-3	TRBV4-1	.	TGCGCCAGTAAGCCAAGTGGGAGTACGGGTAGGGCAGATACGCAGTATTTT	CASKPSGSTGRADTQYF
once	TRBJ1-2	TRBV6-5	.	TGTGCCAGCAGAAAACTAGGTGGCTACACCTTC	CASRKLGGYTF
.	TRBJ2-2	TRBV6-1	TRBD1	TGTGCCAGCAGTGAAGGGACAGGGATAAGGGAGCTGTTTTTT	CASSEGTGIRELFF
.	TRBJ2-1	TRBV6-5	TRBD1	TGTGCCAGCAGTTACGGGACAGGGGTCGCCAATGAGCAGTTCTTC	CASSYGTGVANEQFF
.	TRBJ2-2	TRBV7-9	.	TGTGCCAGCCAATCGTCGGGGTTGAACACCGGGGAGCTGTTTTTT	CASQSSGLNTGELFF
.	TRBJ1-2	TRBV7-8	TRBD1	TGTGCCAGCAGCTTAGCATTTGGGACAGGGAGGGTACGTGGCTACACCTTC	CASSLAFGTGRVRGYTF
.	TRBJ1-4	TRBV6-5	.	TGTGCCAGCAGGGCCGGGTTGGCAACTAATGAAAAACTGTTTTTT	CASRAGLATNEKLFF
.	TRBJ1-1	TRBV29-1	.	TGCAGCGTTGAGGAGGGTTGGCAGGAAGCTTTCTTT	CSVEEGWQEAFF
.	TRBJ1-1	TRBV6-2/TRBV6-3	.	TGTGCCAGCAGTTACCTCACTGAAGCTTTCTTT	CASSYLTEAFF
.	TRBJ2-3	TRBV5-1	.	TGCGCCAGCAGCGCCGACAGAACCACAGATACGCAGTATTTT	CASSADRTTDTQYF
medium-sized	TRBJ2-2	TRBV19	TRBD2	TGTGCCAGTACCCCCCGGTCGGGAGGCTACGGGGAGCTGTTTTTT	CASTPRSGGYGELFF
.	TRBJ2-7	TRBV12-3/TRBV12-4	TRBD1	TGTGCCAGCAGCCGGACAGGGAACGAGCAGTACTTC	CASSRTGNEQYF
.	TRBJ2-7	TRBV4-2	.	TGTGCCAGCAGCCAAGTCAAACAGTCTCCCCAGGAGCAGTACTTC	CASSQVKQSPQEQYF
.	TRBJ2-4	TRBV12-5	TRBD2	TGTGCTAGTGGTTTGGTATTAACTAGCGGGAGATTAGCCAAAAACATTCAGTACTTC	CASGLVLTSGRLAKNIQYF
once	TRBJ1-2	TRBV10-3	TRBD1	TGTGCCATCAGCTCGACAGGGGATGGCTACACCTTC	CAISSTGDGYTF
.	TRBJ2-2	TRBV19	.	TGTGCCAGTAGGATACAGGGTTCCGGGGAGCTGTTTTTT	CASRIQGSGELFF
.	TRBJ1-2	TRBV19	TRBD1	TGTGCCAGTAGTATCGGAGCCGGGACAGGCTTATATGGCTACACCTTC	CASSIGAGTGLYGYTF
.	TRBJ1-4	TRBV7-6	.	TGTGCCAGCAGCTTAGCAGGAGGGTTTAAAACTAATGAAAAACTGTTTTTT	CASSLAGGFKTNEKLFF
.	TRBJ2-3	TRBV18	.	TGTGCCAGCTCACCTTGGACAGACACAGATACGCAGTATTTT	CASSPWTDTDTQYF
once	TRBJ2-1	TRBV6-2/TRBV6-3	TRBD1	TGTGCCAGCAGCCGGGACAGCTGGGGATACAATGAGCAGTTCTTC	CASSRDSWGYNEQFF
.	TRBJ2-5	TRBV6-1	.	TGTGCCAGCAGTGAAGCGAGTTACCAAGAGACCCAGTACTTC	CASSEASYQETQYF
.	TRBJ1-5	TRBV2	TRBD1	TGTGCCAGCCGATCAGGGACAGGAGACTTCTATAGCAATCAGCCCCAGCATTTT	CASRSGTGDFYSNQPQHF
.	TRBJ1-3	TRBV18	TRBD1	TGTGCCAGCTACATGACAGGGGGGTCTGGAAACACCATATATTTT	CASYMTGGSGNTIYF
once	TRBJ1-5	TRBV5-1	.	TGCGCCAGCAGCGCGGACGGACTCAATCAGCCCCAGCATTTT	CASSADGLNQPQHF
.	TRBJ2-3	TRBV3-1/TRBV3-2	TRBD2	TGTGCCAGCAGCCAGGGGGGGGGTTGGGCAGATACGCAGTATTTT	CASSQGGGWADTQYF
.	TRBJ1-2	TRBV19	.	TGTGCCAGTAGGCAGGGTCTCTATGGCTACACCTTC	CASRQGLYGYTF
few	TRBJ2-5	TRBV5-6	.	TGTGCCAGCAACATAGCAGGGCGAGAGACCCAGTACTTC	CASNIAGRETQYF
.	TRBJ2-1	TRBV24-1	.	TGTGCCACCAGTGAGCCCCTGGCTAGTGAGTCATACAATGAGCAGTTCTTC	CATSEPLASESYNEQFF
.	TRBJ2-2	TRBV5-4	TRBD2	TGTGCCAGCAGCTCCGGACTAGCGGGGATCGCCGGGGAGCTGTTTTTT	CASSSGLAGIAGELFF
.	TRBJ1-2	TRBV9	.	TGTGCCAGCAGCCCGCCGGGGGGCTCCGCCTATGGCTACACCTTC	CASSPPGGSAYGYTF
.	TRBJ2-6	TRBV7-9	.	TGTGCCAGCAGCTTGGGGGCGACAACTGGGGCCAACGTCCTGACTTTC	CASSLGATTGANVLTF